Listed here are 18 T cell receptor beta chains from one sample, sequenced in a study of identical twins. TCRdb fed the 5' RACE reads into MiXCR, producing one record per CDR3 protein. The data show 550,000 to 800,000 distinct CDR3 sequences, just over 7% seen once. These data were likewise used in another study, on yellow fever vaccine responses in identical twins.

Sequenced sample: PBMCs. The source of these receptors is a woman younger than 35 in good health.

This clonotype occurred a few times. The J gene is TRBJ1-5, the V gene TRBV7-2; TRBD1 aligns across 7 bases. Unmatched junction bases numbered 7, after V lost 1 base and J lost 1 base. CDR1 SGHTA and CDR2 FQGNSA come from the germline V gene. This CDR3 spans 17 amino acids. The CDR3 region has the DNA TGTGCCAGCAGCTTAGTCGGGGGACAGTTAAGCAATCAGCCCCAGCATTTT. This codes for CASSLVGGQLSNQPQHF. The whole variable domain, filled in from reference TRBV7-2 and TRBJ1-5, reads GAGVSQSPSNKVTEKGKDVELRCDPISGHTALYWYRQSLGQGLEFLIYFQGNSAPDKSGLPSDRFSAERTGGSVSTLTIQRTQQEDSAVYLCASSLVGGQLSNQPQHFGDGTRLSIL.

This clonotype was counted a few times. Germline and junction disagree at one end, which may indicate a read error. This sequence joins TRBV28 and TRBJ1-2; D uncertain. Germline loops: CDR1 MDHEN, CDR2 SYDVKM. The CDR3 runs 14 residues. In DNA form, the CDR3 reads TGTGCCAGCACCCTGGAGGGCCCTAATTATGGCTACACCTTC. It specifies CASTLEGPNYGYTF.

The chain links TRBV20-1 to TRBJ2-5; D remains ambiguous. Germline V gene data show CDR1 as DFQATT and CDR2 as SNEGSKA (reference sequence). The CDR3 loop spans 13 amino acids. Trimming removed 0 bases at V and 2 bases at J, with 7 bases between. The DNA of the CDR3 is TGCAGTGCTAGAGATCCCTTTCAAGAGACCCAGTACTTC. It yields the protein CSARDPFQETQYF.

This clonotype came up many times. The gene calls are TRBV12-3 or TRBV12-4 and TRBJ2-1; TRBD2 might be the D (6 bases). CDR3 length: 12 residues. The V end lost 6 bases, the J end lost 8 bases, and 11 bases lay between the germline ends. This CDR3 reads CASREGGDEQFF. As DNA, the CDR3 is TGTGCCAGCAGGGAGGGAGGCGATGAGCAGTTCTTC.

The CDR3 DNA is TGCAGTGCTAACCACAGAAACTACGAGCAGTACGTC. Translation: CSANHRNYEQYV. J is TRBJ2-7 and V is TRBV20-1, with D unresolved. Germline lookup yields CDR1 DFQATT and CDR2 SNEGSKA (reference sequence). The CDR3 spans 12 residues. The V end was cut by 4 bases, the J end by 3 bases, with 10 bases between.

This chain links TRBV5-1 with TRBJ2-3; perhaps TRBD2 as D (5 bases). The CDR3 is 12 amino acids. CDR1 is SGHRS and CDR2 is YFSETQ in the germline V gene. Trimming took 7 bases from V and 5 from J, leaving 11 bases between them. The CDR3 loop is CASRGGRDTQYF. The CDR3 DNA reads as TGCGCCAGCCGCGGAGGAAGAGATACGCAGTATTTT.

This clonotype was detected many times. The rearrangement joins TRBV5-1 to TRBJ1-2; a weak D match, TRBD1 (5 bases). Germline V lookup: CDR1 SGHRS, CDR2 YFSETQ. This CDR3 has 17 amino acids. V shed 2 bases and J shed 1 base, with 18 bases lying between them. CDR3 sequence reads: CASSFTGSPRGNYGYTF. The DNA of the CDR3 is TGCGCCAGCAGCTTCACCGGGAGTCCGAGGGGTAACTATGGCTACACCTTC.

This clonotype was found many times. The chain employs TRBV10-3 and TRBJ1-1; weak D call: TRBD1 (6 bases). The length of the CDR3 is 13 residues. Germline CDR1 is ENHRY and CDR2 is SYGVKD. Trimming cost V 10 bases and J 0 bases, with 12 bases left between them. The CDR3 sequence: CASRGDLNTEAFF. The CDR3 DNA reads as TGTGCCAGTAGGGGGGATTTGAACACTGAAGCTTTCTTT.

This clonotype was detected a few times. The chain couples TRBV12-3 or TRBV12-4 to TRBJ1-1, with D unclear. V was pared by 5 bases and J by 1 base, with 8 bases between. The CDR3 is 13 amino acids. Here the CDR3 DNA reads TGTGCCAGCAGTCAACAGAGGAACACTGAAGCTTTCTTT. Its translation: CASSQQRNTEAFF.

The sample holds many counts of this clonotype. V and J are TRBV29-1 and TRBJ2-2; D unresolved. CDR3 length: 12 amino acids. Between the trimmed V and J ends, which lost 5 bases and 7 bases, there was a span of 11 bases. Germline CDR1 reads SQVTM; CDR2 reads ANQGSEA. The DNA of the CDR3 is TGCAGCGTTTTGTTCGCAGGCGGGGAGCTGTTTTTT. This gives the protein CSVLFAGGELFF.

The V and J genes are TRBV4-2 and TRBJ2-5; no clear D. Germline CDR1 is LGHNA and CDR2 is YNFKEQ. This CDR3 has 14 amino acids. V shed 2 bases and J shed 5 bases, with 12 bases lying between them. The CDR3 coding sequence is TGTGCCAGCAGCCAAATCGGTAGTGTGGAGACCCAGTACTTC. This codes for CASSQIGSVETQYF.

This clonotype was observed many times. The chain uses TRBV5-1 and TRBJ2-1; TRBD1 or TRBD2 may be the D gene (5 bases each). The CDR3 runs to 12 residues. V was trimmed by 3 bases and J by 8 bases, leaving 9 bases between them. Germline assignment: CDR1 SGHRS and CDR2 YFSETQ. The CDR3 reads CASSSQGDEQFF. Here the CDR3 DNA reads TGCGCCAGCAGCTCCCAGGGAGATGAGCAGTTCTTC.

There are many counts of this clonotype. CDR3 loop: CASSHTNTESTEAFF. CDR3 DNA: TGTGCCAGCAGTCACACCAACACGGAGTCTACTGAAGCTTTCTTT. This chain connects TRBV12-3 or TRBV12-4 to TRBJ1-1; D remains unclear. V lost 5 bases and J 5 bases, leaving 18 bases between the germline ends. The CDR3 contains 15 residues.

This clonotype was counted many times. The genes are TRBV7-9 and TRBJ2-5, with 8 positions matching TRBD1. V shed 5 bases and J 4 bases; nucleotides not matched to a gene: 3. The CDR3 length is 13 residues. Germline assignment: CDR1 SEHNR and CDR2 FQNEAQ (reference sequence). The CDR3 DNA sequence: TGTGCCAGCAGCCCCAGGGGGCCAGAGACCCAGTACTTC. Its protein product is CASSPRGPETQYF.

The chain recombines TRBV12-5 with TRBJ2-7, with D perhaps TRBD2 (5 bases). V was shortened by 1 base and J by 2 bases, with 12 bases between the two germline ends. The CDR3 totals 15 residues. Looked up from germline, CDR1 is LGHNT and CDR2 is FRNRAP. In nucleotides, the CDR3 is TGTGCTAGTGGTTTGGGGAGGACGGCAACCTACGAGCAGTACTTC. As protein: CASGLGRTATYEQYF.

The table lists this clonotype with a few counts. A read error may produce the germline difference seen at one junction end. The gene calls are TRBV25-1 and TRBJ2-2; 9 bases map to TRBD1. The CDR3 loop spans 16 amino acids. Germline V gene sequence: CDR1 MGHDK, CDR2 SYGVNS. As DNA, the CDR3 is TGTGCCAGCAGTGAGTCTGGGACAGGGAACGCCGGGGAGCTGTTTTTT. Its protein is CASSESGTGNAGELFF.

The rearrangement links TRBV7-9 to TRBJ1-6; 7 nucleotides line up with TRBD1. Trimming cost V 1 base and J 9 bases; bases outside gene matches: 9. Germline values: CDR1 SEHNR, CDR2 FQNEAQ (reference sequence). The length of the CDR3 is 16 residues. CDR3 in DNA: TGTGCCAGCAGCTTAGGGCCCTCGGGACAGACTTCACCCCTCCACTTT. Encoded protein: CASSLGPSGQTSPLHF. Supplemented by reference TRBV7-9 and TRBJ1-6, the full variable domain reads DTGVSQNPRHKITKRGQNVTFRCDPISEHNRLYWYRQTLGQGPEFLTYFQNEAQLEKSRLLSDRFSAERPKGSFSTLEIQRTEQGDSAMYLCASSLGPSGQTSPLHFGNGTRLTVT.

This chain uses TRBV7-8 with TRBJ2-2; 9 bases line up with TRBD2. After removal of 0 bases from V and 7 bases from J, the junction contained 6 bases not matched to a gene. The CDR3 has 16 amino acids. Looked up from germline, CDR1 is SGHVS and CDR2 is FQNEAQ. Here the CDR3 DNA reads TGTGCCAGCAGCTTAGCTTGGCGGGAGGGCGGCGGGGAGCTGTTTTTT. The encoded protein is CASSLAWREGGGELFF.